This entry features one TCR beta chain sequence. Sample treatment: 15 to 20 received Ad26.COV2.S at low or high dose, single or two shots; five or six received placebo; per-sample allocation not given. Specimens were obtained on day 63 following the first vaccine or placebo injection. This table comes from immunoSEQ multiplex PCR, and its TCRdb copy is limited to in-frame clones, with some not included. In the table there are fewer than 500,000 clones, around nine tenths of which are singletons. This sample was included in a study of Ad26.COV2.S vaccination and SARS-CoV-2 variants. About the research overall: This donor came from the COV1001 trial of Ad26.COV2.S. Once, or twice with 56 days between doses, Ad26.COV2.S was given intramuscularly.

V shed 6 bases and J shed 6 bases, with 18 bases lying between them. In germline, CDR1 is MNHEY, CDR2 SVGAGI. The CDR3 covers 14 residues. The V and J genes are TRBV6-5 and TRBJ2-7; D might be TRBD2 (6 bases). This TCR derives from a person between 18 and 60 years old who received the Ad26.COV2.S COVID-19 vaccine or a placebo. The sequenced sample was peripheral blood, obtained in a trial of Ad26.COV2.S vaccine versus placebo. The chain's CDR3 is CASSATEGPSEQYF. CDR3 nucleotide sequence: TGTGCCAGCAGCGCCACGGAGGGCCCGTCCGAGCAGTACTTC.